Presented here are 21 T cell receptor beta chains from one specimen sequenced in a study of blood T cell repertoires in COVID-19 (TCRdb year 2020). Library method: the immunoSEQ multiplex PCR assay. The table comes from immuneACCESS by way of TCRdb, which keeps in-frame sequences with V and J called. Part of the clones is missing from these tables; in studies checked, under half for an unresolved V gene and the rest for unknown reasons. In this sample the table shows 69,000 or so clones, 82% of which occur a single time. The top ten clonotypes cover around 9.6% of the sample. Material for sequencing was peripheral blood. The source is an elderly woman with acute or convalescent COVID-19.

V usage is TRBV18 and J usage is TRBJ1-4; 8 bases map to TRBD1. Trimming at V came to 3 bases and at J to 0 bases, leaving 3 bases not matched to a gene. The length of the CDR3 is 16 residues. CDR1 KGHSH and CDR2 LQKENI come from the germline V gene. Written as DNA, the CDR3 is TGTGCCAGCTCACCTCTACAGGGGGCAACTAATGAAAAACTGTTTTTT. Its protein product is CASSPLQGATNEKLFF.

The genes are TRBV3-1 (or the pseudogene TRBV3-2) and TRBJ2-7, with TRBD1 matching 11 bases. Looked up from germline, CDR1 is LGHDT and CDR2 is YNNKEL (reference sequence). This CDR3 is built from 15 residues. V lost 2 bases, J lost 3 bases, and 3 bases stayed unmatched. CDR3 DNA: TGTGCCAGCAGCCAATTAGGGACAGGGGGCTACGAGCAGTACTTC. Its translation: CASSQLGTGGYEQYF.

This clone was recorded a few times. The V gene is TRBV3-1 (or the pseudogene TRBV3-2), the J gene TRBJ2-5, with D possibly being TRBD2 (5 bases). CDR3 length: 11 amino acids. Trimming stripped 2 bases from V and 10 bases from J, with 8 bases between. Germline V gene sequence: CDR1 LGHDT, CDR2 YNNKEL (reference sequence). CDR3: CASSQSGDQYF. CDR3 in DNA: TGTGCCAGCAGCCAAAGCGGAGACCAGTACTTC.

The chain is built from TRBV30 and TRBJ1-2; D not resolved. The length of the CDR3 is 11 residues. Trimming removed 7 bases at V and 1 base at J, with 7 bases between. Germline loops: CDR1 GTSNPN, CDR2 SVGIG (reference sequence). The CDR3 loop is CALEVNYGYTF. The CDR3 DNA follows: TGTGCCTTGGAGGTTAACTATGGCTACACCTTC.

CDR3 protein: CASSYEAGNYNSPLHF. The DNA for the CDR3 is TGTGCCAGCAGCTACGAGGCAGGGAATTATAATTCACCCCTCCACTTT. The chain recombines TRBV7-9 with TRBJ1-6; D possibly corresponds to TRBD1 (5 bases). The CDR3 consists of 16 residues. V dropped 4 bases and J dropped 4 bases, with 14 bases sitting between them. Germline V gives CDR1 SEHNR, CDR2 FQNEAQ (reference sequence).

This clone was counted ten times or more. This chain links TRBV4-1 with TRBJ2-7; 10 bases are a match to TRBD1. The ends lost 1 base at V and 5 bases at J; junction bases unmatched: 5. Germline-derived CDR1 and CDR2 are MGHRA and YSYEKL. The CDR3 extends over 15 amino acids. In DNA form, the CDR3 reads TGCGCCAGCAGCCAAGTACCGGGACAGGGGCACGAGCAGTACTTC. Translated, it gives CASSQVPGQGHEQYF.

This clone was found once. The rearrangement uses TRBV6-5 and TRBJ1-6, with 8 bases lining up with TRBD1. The V gene end was trimmed by 10 bases and the J gene end by 8 bases; junction bases not matched to a gene: 7. The CDR3 runs 13 residues. Germline V lookup: CDR1 MNHEY, CDR2 SVGAGI. The CDR3 region has the DNA TGTGCCACCGAGGACAGGGACCATTCACCCCTCCACTTT. Residues: CATEDRDHSPLHF.

V gene TRBV3-1 (or the pseudogene TRBV3-2) combines with J gene TRBJ2-7, with 8 bases that match TRBD2. The V and J ends lost 4 bases and 2 bases, in that order; junction bases with no gene match: 13. The CDR3 consists of 17 residues. Looked up from germline, CDR1 is LGHDT and CDR2 is YNNKEL (reference sequence). CDR3 sequence: CASSRRLAWRTTYEQYF. In DNA, the CDR3 is TGTGCCAGCAGCCGACGACTAGCGTGGAGAACAACCTACGAGCAGTACTTC.

J is TRBJ2-2 and V is TRBV5-1, with TRBD1 as a possible D gene (6 bases). The CDR3 is made up of 15 amino acids. V was trimmed by 1 base and J by 1 base, leaving 8 bases between them. CDR1 is SGHRS, CDR2 YFSETQ, per germline. The CDR3 here is CASSLKQGNTGELFF. In DNA form, the CDR3 reads TGCGCCAGCAGCTTGAAACAGGGGAACACCGGGGAGCTGTTTTTT. Full variable domain (rest looked up from reference TRBV5-1 and TRBJ2-2): KAGVTQTPRYLIKTRGQQVTLSCSPISGHRSVSWYQQTPGQGLQFLFEYFSETQRNKGNFPGRFSGRQFSNSRSEMNVSTLELGDSALYLCASSLKQGNTGELFFGEGSRLTVL.

This clone was observed a handful of times. The chain combines TRBV13 with TRBJ1-5; D unresolved. Germline V CDR1 and CDR2: PRHDT, FYEKMQ (reference sequence). The CDR3 extends over 11 amino acids. Between the trimmed V and J ends, which lost 7 bases and 7 bases, there was a span of 8 bases. CDR3 residues: CASTLVQPQHF. The DNA of the CDR3 is TGTGCCAGCACCCTAGTGCAGCCCCAGCATTTT.

The genes are TRBV3-1 (or the pseudogene TRBV3-2) and TRBJ1-6; TRBD1 is a possible D gene (6 bases). Between the trimmed V and J ends, which lost 2 bases and 7 bases, there was a span of 6 bases. Per the germline V gene, CDR1 is LGHDT and CDR2 is YNNKEL (reference sequence). The CDR3 loop spans 13 amino acids. CDR3 nucleotides: TGTGCCAGCAGCCAAACAGGGAATTCACCCCTCCACTTT. Residues: CASSQTGNSPLHF.

The chain is built from TRBV7-2 and TRBJ2-7, with 9 bases matching TRBD2. With V trimmed by 5 bases and J by 2 bases, 7 bases remained unmatched. CDR3 length equals 15 residues. Germline CDR1 and CDR2: SGHTA and FQGNSA. CDR3: CASSGSSGTAYEQYF. DNA for the CDR3: TGTGCCAGCAGCGGGTCTAGCGGGACCGCCTACGAGCAGTACTTC.

This clone was found once. This chain links TRBV19 with TRBJ1-1; D may be TRBD1 (6 bases). V shed 5 bases and J shed 0 bases, with 16 bases lying between them. CDR1 and CDR2 from the germline V gene are LNHDA and SQIVND (reference sequence). This CDR3 comprises 16 residues. The CDR3 DNA reads as TGTGCCAGTAGTTCACCGACAGGTCAGATGAACACTGAAGCTTTCTTT. This sequence encodes CASSSPTGQMNTEAFF.

The rearrangement uses TRBV6-5 and TRBJ1-2; D might be TRBD1 (6 bases). CDR3 length: 13 amino acids. V was shortened by 10 bases and J by 8 bases, with 20 bases between the two germline ends. CDR1 is MNHEY, CDR2 SVGAGI, per germline. The CDR3: CATTSAGEGGYTF. The CDR3 DNA reads TGTGCCACCACGTCAGCAGGGGAGGGCGGCTACACCTTC.

The gene calls are TRBV4-1 and TRBJ1-2; 12 bases agree with TRBD1. This CDR3 is built from 15 residues. V gave up 1 base and J gave up 8 bases; unmatched junction bases: 5. Germline CDR1 is MGHRA and CDR2 is YSYEKL. The CDR3 nucleotides are TGCGCCAGCAGCCAAGGGGGACAGGGGGCGAAGGGCTACACCTTC. Translation gives CASSQGGQGAKGYTF.

This sequence joins TRBV9 and TRBJ1-2, with D unresolved. Per the germline V gene, CDR1 is SGDLS and CDR2 is YYNGEE. The CDR3 has 15 amino acids. V dropped 0 bases and J dropped 0 bases, with 9 bases sitting between them. The CDR3 protein is CASSVGMQANYGYTF. The CDR3, as DNA: TGTGCCAGCAGCGTAGGGATGCAGGCTAACTATGGCTACACCTTC.

A note on this clone: The identical CDR3 is also encoded by other nucleotide sequences in the sample. DNA of the CDR3: TGTGCCAGCACGGTTGATCGGGACAGTTCCTACGAGCAGTACTTC. This translates into CASTVDRDSSYEQYF. The chain employs TRBV2 and TRBJ2-7, with 7 bases aligning to TRBD1. The CDR3 spans 15 residues. V lost 7 bases and J lost 1; bases outside the gene matches: 10. Germline lookup yields CDR1 SNHLY and CDR2 FYNNEI.

V gene TRBV4-1 combines with J gene TRBJ1-1; D is unresolved. The CDR3 totals 14 residues. The germline V gene encodes CDR1 MGHRA and CDR2 YSYEKL. The V end lost 0 bases, the J end lost 0 bases, and 5 bases lay between the germline ends. The chain's CDR3 is CASSQEAMNTEAFF. DNA of the CDR3: TGCGCCAGCAGCCAAGAAGCTATGAACACTGAAGCTTTCTTT.

The chain links TRBV4-1 to TRBJ2-1; TRBD2 matches 10 bases. With 1 base clipped from V and 2 bases from J, the junction kept 2 bases outside the gene matches. Germline V gene sequence: CDR1 MGHRA, CDR2 YSYEKL. This CDR3 region has 16 residues. This CDR3 reads CASSQVLAGAYNEQFF. As DNA, the CDR3 is TGCGCCAGCAGCCAAGTCCTAGCGGGGGCCTACAATGAGCAGTTCTTC.

As DNA, the CDR3 is TGTGCCAGTACCAAGGGACTAGCGGGGAGGAATGAGCAGTTCTTC. Amino acid sequence: CASTKGLAGRNEQFF. The chain joins TRBV19 to TRBJ2-1; 13 bases fit TRBD2. The length of the CDR3 is 15 residues. Germline CDR1 and CDR2: LNHDA and SQIVND (reference sequence). V shed 7 bases, J shed 7 bases, and the junction held 7 bases outside the gene matches.

The table lists this clone with a few counts. V gene TRBV6-5 combines with J gene TRBJ1-1; 9 bases agree with TRBD1. The CDR3 spans 13 residues. V gave up 9 bases and J gave up 4 bases; unmatched junction bases: 6. Germline loops: CDR1 MNHEY, CDR2 SVGAGI. The CDR3 DNA follows: TGTGCCAGTAAACAGGGGGCGCTCACTGAAGCTTTCTTT. Protein sequence: CASKQGALTEAFF.